This T cell receptor (beta chain) was obtained from a study of tumor-infiltrating lymphocytes in primary liver carcinoma. Blood RNA came from unsorted whole blood; germline DNA was also extracted. On this clonotype itself: One base away lies a much larger clone, so this may be a sequencing read error.

Making TCR beta cDNA involved around 510 ng total RNA and a constant-region primer. Generation of the TCR beta libraries relied on three nested multiplex PCR rounds using slightly modified ARM-PCR. The opening two PCR rounds, around 11 cycles each, paired TRBV1-TRBV30 forward primers with a C-beta reverse primer. TCRdb reanalysed the multiplex PCR reads using MiXCR and keeps one entry per CDR3 protein. The table records 300,000 to 400,000 distinct CDR3 sequences, approximately 65% of them present only once. In germline, CDR1 is MGHRA, CDR2 YSYEKL. J was trimmed by 5 bases and V by 8 bases; bases with no gene match: 11. This CDR3 is built from 14 residues.

This TCR derives from a man between 40 and 49 years old with primary liver carcinoma and hepatitis B virus infection. The V and J genes are TRBV4-1 and TRBJ2-7, with 8 bases that match TRBD1. The specimen sequenced was peripheral blood. Here the CDR3 reads CASGIQGAVDEQYF. The CDR3 DNA reads TGCGCCAGCGGCATTCAGGGGGCCGTCGACGAGCAGTACTTC.